The 16 T cell receptor beta chains listed next were all sequenced from one sample in a study of regulatory T cells in long-lasting Graves disease. Regarding time point: persistent/refractory GD, antithyroid drugs over 5 years with positive TRAb. PBMC-extracted RNA yielded the TCR library. Arm-PCR with iRepertoire HTBI primers amplified the CDR3 regions for these TCR beta libraries. TCRdb used MiXCR to reprocess the multiplex PCR reads, holding one entry per CDR3 protein. The table records about 470,000 distinct CDR3 sequences, about 22% of them present only once. Specimen: peripheral blood mononuclear cells (PBMCs), collected when the disease was refractory, from a patient treated with antithyroid drugs. Source of these receptors: a female donor with Graves disease.

The chain recombines TRBV28 with TRBJ2-7; TRBD1 aligns across 9 bases. CDR1 MDHEN and CDR2 SYDVKM come from the germline V gene. The CDR3 sequence is 16 residues long. V lost 5 bases to trimming and J lost 6 bases; unmatched junction nucleotides: 14. CDR3 protein: CASSPLPRDRASEQYF. CDR3 nucleotides: TGTGCCAGCAGTCCTCTCCCCCGGGACAGGGCTTCCGAGCAGTACTTC. The entire variable domain, with the rest obtained from reference TRBV28 and TRBJ2-7, is as follows: DVKVTQSSRYLVKRTGEKVFLECVQDMDHENMFWYRQDPGLGLRLIYFSYDVKMKEKGDIPEGYSVSREKKERFSLILESASTNQTSMYLCASSPLPRDRASEQYFGPGTRLTVT.

As concerns this clonotype: No conserved phenylalanine or tryptophan is present at the end of the CDR3, so a read error is the likely explanation. The V and J genes are TRBV19 and TRBJ2-7; D might be TRBD2 (5 bases). CDR3 length equals 15 residues. CDR1 is LNHDA and CDR2 is SQIVND in the germline V gene (reference sequence). V was clipped by 5 bases and J by 9 bases, with 23 bases between them. CDR3 in amino acids: CASSSAGYVGEGQYL. The CDR3 DNA reads as TGTGCCAGTAGTTCCGCAGGTTACGTCGGCGAGGGGCAGTACCTC.

A word on this clonotype: This could be a read error, since a much larger clone is one nucleotide away. V is TRBV5-1 and J is TRBJ1-1; D not certain. Germline values: CDR1 SGHRS, CDR2 YFSETQ. The CDR3 runs 17 residues. Written as DNA, the CDR3 is TGCGCCAGCAGCTTGGCTCAAGGACGGCTGATGAACACTGAAGCTCTCTTT. Translating it yields CASSLAQGRLMNTEALF. Full variable domain (outside the CDR3, taken from reference TRBV5-1 and TRBJ1-1): KAGVTQTPRYLIKTRGQQVTLSCSPISGHRSVSWYQQTPGQGLQFLFEYFSETQRNKGNFPGRFSGRQFSNSRSEMNVSTLELGDSALYLCASSLAQGRLMNTEALFGQGTRLTVV.

This clonotype has a count of ten or more. The J gene is TRBJ2-4, the V gene TRBV6-5; D not certain. The DNA matches TRBJ2-5 better at its end, which makes the J call doubtful. Germline values: CDR1 MNHEY, CDR2 SVGAGI. This CDR3 has 13 amino acids. The CDR3 protein is CASSSGRARTQYF. DNA of the CDR3: TGTGCCAGCAGTTCGGGCCGCGCGCGGACCCAGTACTTC.

This chain links TRBV29-1 with TRBJ2-5; TRBD2 agrees at 8 bases. The V segment lost 1 base and the J segment 0 bases; nucleotides outside the gene matches: 10. Germline CDR1 SQVTM, CDR2 ANQGSEA. CDR3 length: 17 residues. CDR3 sequence: CSVEGREDQPYQETQYF. The CDR3 coding sequence is TGCAGCGTTGAAGGGCGGGAGGACCAACCGTACCAAGAGACCCAGTACTTC.

This clonotype was observed a few times. The V gene is TRBV20-1, the J gene TRBJ2-7; D uncertain. Germline V gives CDR1 DFQATT, CDR2 SNEGSKA (reference sequence). V was cut by 6 bases and J by 3 bases, with 12 bases left in between. CDR3 length: 12 amino acids. Written as DNA, the CDR3 is TGCAGTGCCCGTAGGGCCCACTACGAGCAGTACTTC. It specifies CSARRAHYEQYF.

Many counts were recorded for this clonotype. The rearrangement uses TRBV28 and TRBJ1-2; 7 bases align to TRBD1. Germline V lookup: CDR1 MDHEN, CDR2 SYDVKM. Trimming removed 6 bases from V and 8 bases from J; junction bases left unmatched: 12. This CDR3 contains 14 residues. The CDR3 loop is CASSPPTGAWGYTF. The CDR3 region has the DNA TGTGCCAGCAGCCCCCCCACAGGGGCTTGGGGCTACACCTTC.

The chain uses TRBV29-1 and TRBJ1-5; tentative D call: TRBD1 (6 bases). The CDR3 totals 13 residues. Germline CDR1 and CDR2: SQVTM and ANQGSEA. Trimming stripped 4 bases from V and 0 bases from J, with 7 bases between. CDR3 region: CSVAGDSNQPQHF. The CDR3, as DNA: TGCAGCGTTGCAGGGGATAGCAATCAGCCCCAGCATTTT.

The chain links TRBV19 to TRBJ1-1; the D is unclear. CDR3 length equals 13 residues. The V and J ends lost 10 bases and 3 bases respectively, with 15 bases between them. CDR1 is LNHDA and CDR2 is SQIVND in the germline V gene (reference sequence). CDR3 amino acids: CATRPRADTEAFF. The CDR3 DNA reads as TGTGCCACCAGACCGCGGGCGGACACTGAAGCTTTCTTT. Based on the CDR3 plus reference TRBV19 and TRBJ1-1, the full variable domain is DGGITQSPKYLFRKEGQNVTLSCEQNLNHDAMYWYRQDPGQGLRLIYYSQIVNDFQKGDIAEGYSVSREKKESFPLTVTSAQKNPTAFYLCATRPRADTEAFFGQGTRLTVV.

This clonotype was seen more than once but under ten times. The gene calls are TRBV20-1 and TRBJ1-6; D possibly corresponds to TRBD1 (5 bases). This CDR3 has 14 amino acids. Germline V gene data show CDR1 as DFQATT and CDR2 as SNEGSKA (reference sequence). The V gene lost 0 bases and the J gene lost 10 bases, with 13 bases spanning the gap. DNA for the CDR3: TGCAGTGCTAGAGACGGCGGGTACAGGTCACCCCTCCACTTT. It translates to CSARDGGYRSPLHF.

This clonotype has a count of ten or more. J is TRBJ2-7 and V is TRBV6-2 or TRBV6-3; the D is unclear. Trimming pared 4 bases from V and 10 bases from J, leaving 11 bases between. There are 11 residues in the CDR3. Germline V gene sequence: CDR1 MNHEY, CDR2 SVGEGT. Here the CDR3 reads CASSSQWLQYF. The DNA of the CDR3 is TGTGCCAGCAGTTCACAATGGTTACAGTACTTC.

This clonotype was seen more than once but under ten times. The junction departs from the called germline gene at one end, perhaps through a read error. V gene TRBV9 combines with J gene TRBJ2-5; D may correspond to TRBD1 or TRBD2 (5 bases each). The CDR3 is 14 amino acids. The germline V gene encodes CDR1 SGDLS and CDR2 YYNGEE. The CDR3 nucleotides read TGTGCCAGCAGCGAGAGGGGATATCAAGAGACCCATTACTTC. Residues: CASSERGYQETHYF.

CDR3 residues: CASSLNPGPDTQYF. The CDR3 DNA is TGTGCCAGCAGTTTAAACCCCGGACCAGATACGCAGTATTTT. The chain uses TRBV28 and TRBJ2-3; D is unclear. The V gene lost 2 bases and the J gene lost 4 bases, with 10 bases spanning the gap. The CDR3 contains 14 residues. Germline V gives CDR1 MDHEN, CDR2 SYDVKM.

This chain links TRBV7-9 with TRBJ1-1; D is unresolved. The CDR3 sequence is 14 residues long. V was pared by 5 bases and J by 6 bases, with 16 bases between. Germline V gene data show CDR1 as SEHNR and CDR2 as FQNEAQ (reference sequence). Here the CDR3 DNA reads TGTGCCAGCAGCCCACTACGATGGTACGCTGAAGCTTTCTTT. Translation: CASSPLRWYAEAFF.

This rearrangement joins TRBV6-5 to TRBJ2-5, with 7 bases that match TRBD2. Trimming at V came to 0 bases and at J to 0 bases, leaving 1 base not matched to a gene. This CDR3 is 15 amino acids long. From germline, CDR1 is MNHEY and CDR2 SVGAGI. The CDR3 is CASSYSAGDQETQYF. Here the CDR3 DNA reads TGTGCCAGCAGTTACTCGGCGGGAGACCAAGAGACCCAGTACTTC.

This clonotype was counted a few times. The V call is TRBV24-1, the J call TRBJ2-2, with 10 nucleotides matching TRBD1. J lost 6 bases, V lost 3 bases, and 6 bases had no gene match. CDR3 length: 16 amino acids. Germline V gene lookup returns CDR1 KGHDR and CDR2 SFDVKD. The CDR3 sequence is CATSDQTGGIAGELFF. As DNA, the CDR3 is TGTGCCACCAGTGATCAGACAGGGGGCATAGCCGGGGAGCTGTTTTTT.